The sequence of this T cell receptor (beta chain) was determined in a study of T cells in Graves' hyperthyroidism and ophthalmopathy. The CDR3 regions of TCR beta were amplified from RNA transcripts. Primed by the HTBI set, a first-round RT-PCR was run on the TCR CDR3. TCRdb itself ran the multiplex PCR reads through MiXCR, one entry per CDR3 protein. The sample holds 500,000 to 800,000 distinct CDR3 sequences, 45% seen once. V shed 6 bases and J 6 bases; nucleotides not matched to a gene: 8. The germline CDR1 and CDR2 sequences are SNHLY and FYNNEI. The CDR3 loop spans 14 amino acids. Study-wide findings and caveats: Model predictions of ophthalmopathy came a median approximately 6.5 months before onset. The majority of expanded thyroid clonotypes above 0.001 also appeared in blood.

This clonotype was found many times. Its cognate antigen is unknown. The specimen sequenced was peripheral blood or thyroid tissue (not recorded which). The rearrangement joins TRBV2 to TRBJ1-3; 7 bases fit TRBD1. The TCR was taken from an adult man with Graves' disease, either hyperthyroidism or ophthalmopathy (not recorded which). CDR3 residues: CASSLGTEENTIYF. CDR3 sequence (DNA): TGTGCCAGCAGCCTCGGGACAGAAGAAAACACCATATATTTT.